These T cell receptor beta chains were read from a single sample in a study of T cells after yellow fever vaccination. TCRdb ran MiXCR on the 5' RACE reads and lists one entry per CDR3 protein. The sample lists around 50,000 distinct CDR3 sequences, roughly 7.3% occurring once. The sample in question was CD8+ T cells sorted from PBMCs, obtained around 15 days after the first yellow fever vaccination. The receptors were gathered from a man aged 18-30 years who received the YFV17D yellow fever vaccine. CDR3s include the opening cysteine and the closing phenylalanine or tryptophan. Each record gives: V gene, CDR3 length, D gene, clone size, J gene, CDR3 DNA, CDR3 protein. The D gene is left open where the match is weak. For some rows the clone size is stated as once, few or many, or as a class when expanded; others skip it.

v_call: TRBV7-3; cdr3_length: 15; d_call: -; clone_size: many; j_call: TRBJ2-1; cdr3_nt: TGTGCCAGCAGCCCCTCCATTGGTATGCAGCATGAGCAGTTCTTC; cdr3_aa: CASSPSIGMQHEQFF
v_call: TRBV19; cdr3_length: 16; d_call: -; clone_size: -; j_call: TRBJ1-5; cdr3_nt: TGTGCCAGTAGCCTTGGCGCGGAGGGTCGCAATCAGCCCCAGCATTTT; cdr3_aa: CASSLGAEGRNQPQHF
v_call: TRBV4-1; cdr3_length: 17; d_call: TRBD1; clone_size: many; j_call: TRBJ2-4; cdr3_nt: TGCGCCAGCAGCGTCCGGGACAGGGCCGATAAAAAAAACATTCAGTACTTC; cdr3_aa: CASSVRDRADKKNIQYF
v_call: TRBV21-1; cdr3_length: 12; d_call: -; clone_size: many; j_call: TRBJ2-5; cdr3_nt: TGTGCCAGCAGCCTAGGGGCTGAGACCCAGTACTTC; cdr3_aa: CASSLGAETQYF
v_call: TRBV7-9; cdr3_length: 16; d_call: -; clone_size: many; j_call: TRBJ2-6; cdr3_nt: TGTGCCAGCAGCGTCCAGGGTCGGGCCGGGGCCAACGTCCTGACTTTC; cdr3_aa: CASSVQGRAGANVLTF
v_call: TRBV28; cdr3_length: 17; d_call: -; clone_size: -; j_call: TRBJ1-2; cdr3_nt: TGTGCCAGCAGTCCCTGGAGGGGCCCTCGATTTAACTATGGCTACACCTTC; cdr3_aa: CASSPWRGPRFNYGYTF
v_call: TRBV12-3/TRBV12-4; cdr3_length: 11; d_call: -; clone_size: many; j_call: TRBJ1-5; cdr3_nt: TGTGCCAGCAGTTTAGATCAGCCCCAGCATTTT; cdr3_aa: CASSLDQPQHF
v_call: TRBV7-9; cdr3_length: 16; d_call: TRBD2; clone_size: many; j_call: TRBJ2-1; cdr3_nt: TGTGCCAGCAGCTTAGCGAGTAGCGGGGGGCACAATGAGCAGTTCTTC; cdr3_aa: CASSLASSGGHNEQFF
v_call: TRBV4-2; cdr3_length: 15; d_call: TRBD2; clone_size: few; j_call: TRBJ2-1; cdr3_nt: TGTGCCAGCAGCCACAGCGGGGGGGCCTACAATGAGCAGTTCTTC; cdr3_aa: CASSHSGGAYNEQFF
v_call: TRBV21-1; cdr3_length: 13; d_call: -; clone_size: many; j_call: TRBJ1-2; cdr3_nt: TGTGCCAGCAGCAAACGCAGAGACTATGGCTACACCTTC; cdr3_aa: CASSKRRDYGYTF
v_call: TRBV4-2; cdr3_length: 16; d_call: TRBD2; clone_size: many; j_call: TRBJ2-3; cdr3_nt: TGTGCCAGCAGCCAAGAAAGAGGACTAGCGGGAAGTATGCAGTATTTT; cdr3_aa: CASSQERGLAGSMQYF
v_call: TRBV15; cdr3_length: 17; d_call: TRBD1; clone_size: few; j_call: TRBJ1-4; cdr3_nt: TGTGCCACCAGCAGACGCCCCGGGACAGGGATATATGAAAAACTGTTTTTT; cdr3_aa: CATSRRPGTGIYEKLFF
v_call: TRBV6-6; cdr3_length: 11; d_call: -; clone_size: few; j_call: TRBJ2-7; cdr3_nt: -; cdr3_aa: CASSWGGGNYF
v_call: TRBV6-4; cdr3_length: 16; d_call: -; clone_size: many; j_call: TRBJ2-6; cdr3_nt: TGTGCCAGCAGTGAATCCTCACGCTCTGGGGCCAACGTCCTGACTTTC; cdr3_aa: CASSESSRSGANVLTF
v_call: TRBV7-6; cdr3_length: 15; d_call: -; clone_size: many; j_call: TRBJ2-5; cdr3_nt: TGTGCCAGCAGCTTAAAGTGGCGGACCCAAGAGACCCAGTACTTC; cdr3_aa: CASSLKWRTQETQYF
v_call: TRBV4-3; cdr3_length: 14; d_call: TRBD2; clone_size: many; j_call: TRBJ2-1; cdr3_nt: TGCGCCAGCAGCCAAACCTTTAGCGGGCATGAGCAGTTCTTC; cdr3_aa: CASSQTFSGHEQFF
v_call: TRBV19; cdr3_length: 14; d_call: -; clone_size: -; j_call: TRBJ1-1; cdr3_nt: TGTGCCAGTAGTGGGGTAGGAGGGAACACTGAAGCTTTCTTT; cdr3_aa: CASSGVGGNTEAFF
v_call: TRBV7-9; cdr3_length: 16; d_call: -; clone_size: -; j_call: TRBJ1-4; cdr3_nt: TGTGCCAGCAGCGCTCGGGAACAGGGAACAAATGAAAAACTGTTTTTT; cdr3_aa: CASSAREQGTNEKLFF
v_call: TRBV6-2/TRBV6-3; cdr3_length: 14; d_call: -; clone_size: many; j_call: TRBJ2-1; cdr3_nt: TGTGCCAGCAGCCAAGACTCCCCCTACAATGAGCAGTTCTTC; cdr3_aa: CASSQDSPYNEQFF
v_call: TRBV5-4; cdr3_length: 13; d_call: -; clone_size: few; j_call: TRBJ1-4; cdr3_nt: TGTGCCAGCAGCTTATGGGGTCGGGAAAAACTGTTTTTT; cdr3_aa: CASSLWGREKLFF
v_call: TRBV4-2; cdr3_length: 15; d_call: -; clone_size: many; j_call: TRBJ1-5; cdr3_nt: TGTGCCAGCAGCCAAGAACAGGGAGCTAGTCAGCCCCAGCATTTT; cdr3_aa: CASSQEQGASQPQHF
v_call: TRBV12-3/TRBV12-4; cdr3_length: 16; d_call: -; clone_size: many; j_call: TRBJ2-2; cdr3_nt: TGTGCCAGCAGAGAAGACCCCGGAGAGGGCTCCGGGGAGCTGTTTTTT; cdr3_aa: CASREDPGEGSGELFF
v_call: TRBV4-1; cdr3_length: 15; d_call: -; clone_size: many; j_call: TRBJ1-1; cdr3_nt: TGCGCCAGCAGCCAAGATCCAGGGGTATTGGCTGAAGCTTTCTTT; cdr3_aa: CASSQDPGVLAEAFF
v_call: TRBV7-9; cdr3_length: 11; d_call: -; clone_size: many; j_call: TRBJ2-7; cdr3_nt: TGTGCCAGCAGCTTAGACGAGAAGCAGTACTTC; cdr3_aa: CASSLDEKQYF
v_call: TRBV5-6; cdr3_length: 15; d_call: -; clone_size: many; j_call: TRBJ1-1; cdr3_nt: TGTGCCAGCACCATCGCGGGGGGATCGAACACTGAAGCTTTCTTT; cdr3_aa: CASTIAGGSNTEAFF
v_call: TRBV7-8; cdr3_length: 13; d_call: -; clone_size: few; j_call: TRBJ2-3; cdr3_nt: TGTGCCAGCAGCCCCCCGAATTCAGATACGCAGTATTTT; cdr3_aa: CASSPPNSDTQYF
v_call: TRBV20-1; cdr3_length: 15; d_call: -; clone_size: many; j_call: TRBJ2-4; cdr3_nt: TGCAGTGCTAGAGAAATCGGAGGGCCGGCGGACATTCAGTACTTC; cdr3_aa: CSAREIGGPADIQYF
v_call: TRBV4-1; cdr3_length: 14; d_call: -; clone_size: many; j_call: TRBJ1-2; cdr3_nt: TGCGCCAGCAGCCCCGACAGTTCTAACTATGGCTACACCTTC; cdr3_aa: CASSPDSSNYGYTF
v_call: TRBV7-2; cdr3_length: 15; d_call: -; clone_size: many; j_call: TRBJ2-1; cdr3_nt: TGTGCCAGCAGCCCAGACAGCTTCTCCTACAATGAGCAGTTCTTC; cdr3_aa: CASSPDSFSYNEQFF
v_call: TRBV20-1; cdr3_length: 13; d_call: -; clone_size: many; j_call: TRBJ2-5; cdr3_nt: TGCAGTGCTCCTCGGGACTTTCAAGAGACCCAGTACTTC; cdr3_aa: CSAPRDFQETQYF
v_call: TRBV5-1; cdr3_length: 18; d_call: -; clone_size: many; j_call: TRBJ2-4; cdr3_nt: TGCGCCAGCAGCTTAGGGTCGGGACTGATGATAGCCAAAAACATTCAGTACTTC; cdr3_aa: CASSLGSGLMIAKNIQYF
v_call: TRBV2; cdr3_length: 15; d_call: TRBD1; clone_size: many; j_call: TRBJ2-7; cdr3_nt: TGTGCCAGCAGTGACTACAGGGGAAGGGTCTACGAGCAGTACTTC; cdr3_aa: CASSDYRGRVYEQYF
v_call: TRBV5-1; cdr3_length: 16; d_call: -; clone_size: many; j_call: TRBJ1-4; cdr3_nt: TGCGCCAGCAGCTTGGACTCCGACGGTCCTAATGAAAAACTGTTTTTT; cdr3_aa: CASSLDSDGPNEKLFF
v_call: TRBV5-6; cdr3_length: 13; d_call: -; clone_size: many; j_call: TRBJ1-1; cdr3_nt: TGTGCCAGCAGGATACAGGGGAACACTGAAGCTTTCTTT; cdr3_aa: CASRIQGNTEAFF
v_call: TRBV3-1; cdr3_length: 17; d_call: -; clone_size: many; j_call: TRBJ2-2; cdr3_nt: TGTGCCAGCAGCCCTAGGGGAGATGTAGCGAACACCGGGGAGCTGTTTTTT; cdr3_aa: CASSPRGDVANTGELFF
v_call: TRBV11-2; cdr3_length: 16; d_call: TRBD1; clone_size: many; j_call: TRBJ2-1; cdr3_nt: TGTGCCAGCAGCACACACGGGGGACAGGGTAACAATGAGCAGTTCTTC; cdr3_aa: CASSTHGGQGNNEQFF
v_call: TRBV7-2; cdr3_length: 12; d_call: TRBD2; clone_size: few; j_call: TRBJ2-1; cdr3_nt: TGTGCCTGTACTAGCGGCCAAAATGAGCAGTTCTTC; cdr3_aa: CACTSGQNEQFF
v_call: TRBV2; cdr3_length: 13; d_call: -; clone_size: many; j_call: TRBJ2-1; cdr3_nt: TGTGCCAGCACCCGGGGGCCGGGCGATGAGCAGTTCTTC; cdr3_aa: CASTRGPGDEQFF
v_call: TRBV12-3/TRBV12-4; cdr3_length: 16; d_call: -; clone_size: hyperexpanded; j_call: TRBJ2-2; cdr3_nt: TGTGCCAGCACACACCTTCGGAACATCAACACCGGGGAGCTGTTTTTT; cdr3_aa: CASTHLRNINTGELFF
v_call: TRBV6-2/TRBV6-3; cdr3_length: 18; d_call: -; clone_size: few; j_call: TRBJ2-5; cdr3_nt: TGTGCCAGCAGTTTTCTTTCTTTGGTTCCGGGGAGCCAAGAGACCCAGTACTTC; cdr3_aa: CASSFLSLVPGSQETQYF
v_call: TRBV20-1; cdr3_length: 14; d_call: -; clone_size: many; j_call: TRBJ1-2; cdr3_nt: TGCAGTGCTAGTGAAGCAGGGATCCTCTATGGCTACACCTTC; cdr3_aa: CSASEAGILYGYTF
v_call: TRBV20-1; cdr3_length: 13; d_call: TRBD2; clone_size: many; j_call: TRBJ2-5; cdr3_nt: TGCACAGCCCGCGGGGGGTCTCAAGAGACCCAGTACTTC; cdr3_aa: CTARGGSQETQYF
v_call: TRBV10-3; cdr3_length: 17; d_call: TRBD2; clone_size: many; j_call: TRBJ2-3; cdr3_nt: TGTGCCATCAGTGGAGCTAGCGGGGGGCCGCGCACAGATACGCAGTATTTT; cdr3_aa: CAISGASGGPRTDTQYF
v_call: TRBV20-1; cdr3_length: 13; d_call: -; clone_size: many; j_call: TRBJ1-4; cdr3_nt: TGCAGTGCTACGACAGAAACTAATGAAAAACTGTTTTTT; cdr3_aa: CSATTETNEKLFF
v_call: TRBV6-2/TRBV6-3; cdr3_length: 14; d_call: -; clone_size: many; j_call: TRBJ2-1; cdr3_nt: TGTGCCAGCAGTCCGGGAAACTCCTACAATGAGCAGTTCTTC; cdr3_aa: CASSPGNSYNEQFF
v_call: TRBV5-1; cdr3_length: 16; d_call: TRBD1; clone_size: many; j_call: TRBJ2-2; cdr3_nt: TGCGCCAGCAGCCACCTGACAGGGTCGGACACCGGGGAGCTGTTTTTT; cdr3_aa: CASSHLTGSDTGELFF
v_call: TRBV3-1; cdr3_length: 16; d_call: TRBD2; clone_size: many; j_call: TRBJ2-3; cdr3_nt: TGTGCCAGCAGCCAAGGGGTCAGCGGGGGGGCCGGTACGCAGTATTTT; cdr3_aa: CASSQGVSGGAGTQYF
v_call: TRBV5-1; cdr3_length: 14; d_call: TRBD1; clone_size: many; j_call: TRBJ1-1; cdr3_nt: TGCGCCAGCAGCTGGGGACAGGGGCGCACTGAAGCTTTCTTT; cdr3_aa: CASSWGQGRTEAFF
v_call: TRBV7-2; cdr3_length: 15; d_call: -; clone_size: many; j_call: TRBJ2-2; cdr3_nt: TGTGCCAGCAGCCCAACCGGGACCCTGGGTCGGGAGCTGTTTTTT; cdr3_aa: CASSPTGTLGRELFF
v_call: TRBV5-1; cdr3_length: 18; d_call: -; clone_size: few; j_call: TRBJ2-6; cdr3_nt: TGCGCCAGCAGCCCGGGCCCCTCGGGGCACTCTGGGGCCAACGTCCTGACTTTC; cdr3_aa: CASSPGPSGHSGANVLTF
v_call: TRBV15; cdr3_length: 12; d_call: -; clone_size: many; j_call: TRBJ1-5; cdr3_nt: TGTGCCACCAGCCAGAATTTCGGGCCCCAGCATTTT; cdr3_aa: CATSQNFGPQHF
v_call: TRBV11-1; cdr3_length: 19; d_call: TRBD1; clone_size: many; j_call: TRBJ2-5; cdr3_nt: TGTGCCAGCAGTTTTTTCCACTGGACAGGGAGAGAGACAGGAGAGACCCAGTACTTC; cdr3_aa: CASSFFHWTGRETGETQYF
v_call: TRBV7-9; cdr3_length: 11; d_call: -; clone_size: many; j_call: TRBJ2-1; cdr3_nt: TGTGCCAGCAGCTTTGAGAATGAGCAGTTCTTC; cdr3_aa: CASSFENEQFF
v_call: TRBV20-1; cdr3_length: 12; d_call: -; clone_size: many; j_call: TRBJ2-1; cdr3_nt: TGCAGTGCCACCACGGACGTCAATGAGCAGTTCTTC; cdr3_aa: CSATTDVNEQFF
v_call: TRBV4-2; cdr3_length: 14; d_call: -; clone_size: -; j_call: TRBJ2-7; cdr3_nt: TGTGCCATGGGCCCCGGGCTAGGGGGCTACGAGCAGTACTTC; cdr3_aa: CAMGPGLGGYEQYF